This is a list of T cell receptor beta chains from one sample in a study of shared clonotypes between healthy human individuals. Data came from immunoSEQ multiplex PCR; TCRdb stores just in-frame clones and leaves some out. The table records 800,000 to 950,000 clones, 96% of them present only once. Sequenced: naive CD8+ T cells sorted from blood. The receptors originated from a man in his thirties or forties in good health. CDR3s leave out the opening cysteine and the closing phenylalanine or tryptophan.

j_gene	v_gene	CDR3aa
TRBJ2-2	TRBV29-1	SVGTGVVGELF
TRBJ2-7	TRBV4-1	ASSQVDLSGYEQY
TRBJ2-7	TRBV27	ASSPRPTGIEQY
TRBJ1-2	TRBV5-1	ASSLSRAESNGYT
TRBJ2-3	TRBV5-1	ASSLEAVPDTQY
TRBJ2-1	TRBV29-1	SVEGTGIGYNEQF
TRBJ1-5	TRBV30	AWSEQNQPQH
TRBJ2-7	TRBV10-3	ASAGQVVYEQY
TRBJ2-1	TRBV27	ASSSRTSGSGNEQF
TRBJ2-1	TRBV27	ASSSTVGDNEQF
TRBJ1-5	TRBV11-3	ASSSQINSNQPQH
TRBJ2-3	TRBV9	ASSERGGTDTQY
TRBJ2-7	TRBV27	ASSGSARYEQY
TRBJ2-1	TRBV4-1	ASSTGTSGSDDEQF
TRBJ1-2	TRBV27	ASSPGTGGYT
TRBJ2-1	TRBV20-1	SARVEQF
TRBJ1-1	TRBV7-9	ASSSDSHLMNTEAF
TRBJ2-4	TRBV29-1	SVTGTTTKNIQY
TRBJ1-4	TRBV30	AWSPGLADEKLF
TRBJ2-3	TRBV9	ASSVDSGSTDTQY
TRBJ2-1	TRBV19	ASKVEASGYYNEQF
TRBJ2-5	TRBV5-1	ASSSTNEETQY
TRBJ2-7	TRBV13	ASSLENNPYEQY
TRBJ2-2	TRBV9	ASSVVGSRDTGELF
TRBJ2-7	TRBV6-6	ASREAGAGYEQY
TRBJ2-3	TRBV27	ASSPRRDTQY
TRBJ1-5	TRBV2	ASSENGGDSNQPQH
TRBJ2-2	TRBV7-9	ASSLGLGSGELF
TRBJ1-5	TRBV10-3	AIYSGGSNQPQH
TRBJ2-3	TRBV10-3	AISESRDRVTDTQY
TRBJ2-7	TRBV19	ARGHGVGVQCPEQY
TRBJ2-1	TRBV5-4	ASSWTSGRGNEQF
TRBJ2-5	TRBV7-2	ASSLHNQETQY
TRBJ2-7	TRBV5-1	ASSLQGPEQY
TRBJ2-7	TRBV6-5	ASSYSPSGNYEQY
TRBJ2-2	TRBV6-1	ASSERAGYSGELF
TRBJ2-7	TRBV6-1	ASSDGWGAPFSYEQY
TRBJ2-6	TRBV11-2	ASSFGRDTGANVLT
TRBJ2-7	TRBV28	ASNLKTSSAEQY
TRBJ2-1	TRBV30	AWFPSSSYNEQF
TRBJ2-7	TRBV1	TSSQGQVSYEQY
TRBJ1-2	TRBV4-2	ASSYVGTANGYT
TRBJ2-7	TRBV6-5	ASSAPGTGFYEQY
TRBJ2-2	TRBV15	ATSRDKGSTGELF
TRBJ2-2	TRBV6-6	ASSLREMGVTGELF
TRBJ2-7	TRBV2	ASSAYSGLAGLEQY
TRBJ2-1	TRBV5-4	ASSYDAYNEQF